This T cell receptor (beta chain) was recovered during a study of T-cell reconstitution after alpha-beta-depleted transplantation in children. Unique molecular identifiers were used in preparing the TCRbeta library. One entry per CDR3 protein results from TCRdb running MiXCR on the PCR reads. The table records nearly 550,000 distinct CDR3 sequences, about 18% of them present only once. CDR1 and CDR2 (germline): LNHDA, SQIVND (reference sequence). The V end was cut by 5 bases, the J end by 2 bases, with 16 bases between. This CDR3 is built from 15 residues. This receptor was obtained from a human donor who donated a stem cell graft to a child with acute lymphoblastic leukemia. This chain links TRBV19 with TRBJ2-7, with D possibly being TRBD2 (6 bases). The sequencing here drew on PBMCs from the stem cell graft donor, taken from the stem cell graft. In nucleotides, the CDR3 is TGTGCCAGTAGTGGTAACCTCGGGGGAACCTACGAGCAGTACTTC. This sequence encodes CASSGNLGGTYEQYF.